These 5 T cell receptor beta chains were all obtained from the same sample, sequenced in a study of T cells in Graves' hyperthyroidism and ophthalmopathy. The CDR3 regions of TCR beta were amplified from RNA transcripts. HTBI primers were the set used in a first-round RT-PCR of the TCR CDR3. TCRdb reprocessed the multiplex PCR reads with MiXCR, giving one entry per CDR3 protein. The sample has approximately 510,000 distinct CDR3 sequences; less than 25% are singletons. Sequenced material: blood. The receptors stem from a man between 18 and 35 years old with Graves' hyperthyroidism.

The gene calls are TRBV5-1 and TRBJ1-3; the D gene is possibly TRBD1 (6 bases). CDR3 length: 16 amino acids. The germline CDR1 and CDR2 sequences are SGHRS and YFSETQ. Trimming removed 3 bases at V and 7 bases at J, with 20 bases between. In DNA, the CDR3 is TGCGCCAGCAGCTCCGCCGGACAGACCTACCCGAACACCATATATTTT. This sequence encodes CASSSAGQTYPNTIYF.

The V gene is TRBV27, the J gene TRBJ2-7, with 11 bases identical to TRBD2. Germline V lookup: CDR1 MNHEY, CDR2 SMNVEV (reference sequence). The CDR3 spans 16 residues. The J segment lost 5 bases and the V segment lost 5 bases, leaving 11 bases of the junction unmatched. CDR3 sequence: CASSPSKTSGIDEQYF. CDR3 coding DNA: TGTGCCAGCAGTCCCTCCAAGACTAGCGGGATCGACGAGCAGTACTTC.

This rearrangement joins TRBV11-2 to TRBJ1-1, with TRBD1 matching 7 bases. Per germline, CDR1 SGHAT and CDR2 FQNNGV. V lost 5 bases to trimming and J lost 0 bases; unmatched junction nucleotides: 9. CDR3 length equals 16 residues. CDR3 protein: CASSPAGQIMNTEAFF. The DNA of the CDR3 is TGTGCCAGCAGCCCCGCGGGACAGATCATGAACACTGAAGCTTTCTTT.

This clonotype was counted many times. V and J are TRBV19 and TRBJ2-2; D may correspond to TRBD1 or TRBD2 (6 bases each). The CDR3 contains 14 residues. Trimming stripped 6 bases from V and 5 bases from J, with 13 bases between. The germline V gene encodes CDR1 LNHDA and CDR2 SQIVND (reference sequence). CDR3 DNA sequence: TGTGCCAGTAGAAGGGGGGCTAGGACCGGGGAGCTGTTTTTT. It codes for CASRRGARTGELFF.

This clonotype was seen more than once but under ten times. The V gene is TRBV2, the J gene TRBJ2-7; unclear D gene. The ends were cut back, 4 bases at V and 0 bases at J, with 7 bases in the middle. CDR1 and CDR2 (germline): SNHLY, FYNNEI. This CDR3 has 13 amino acids. DNA for the CDR3: TGTGCCAGCAGTGTGGCAGTCTCCTACGAGCAGTACTTC. Its translation is CASSVAVSYEQYF.